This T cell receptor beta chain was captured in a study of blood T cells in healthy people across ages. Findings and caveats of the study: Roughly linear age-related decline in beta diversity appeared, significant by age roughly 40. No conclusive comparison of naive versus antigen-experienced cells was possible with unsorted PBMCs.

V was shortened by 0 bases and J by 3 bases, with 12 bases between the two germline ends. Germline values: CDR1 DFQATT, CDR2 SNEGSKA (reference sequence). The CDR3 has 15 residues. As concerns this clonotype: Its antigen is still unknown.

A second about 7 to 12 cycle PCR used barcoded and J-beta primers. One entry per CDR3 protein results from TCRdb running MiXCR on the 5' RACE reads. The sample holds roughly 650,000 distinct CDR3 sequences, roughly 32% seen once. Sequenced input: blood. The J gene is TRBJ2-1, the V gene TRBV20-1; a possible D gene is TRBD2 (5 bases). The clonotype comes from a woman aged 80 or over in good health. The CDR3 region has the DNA TGCAGTGCTAGAGAGCCGGGGATAATCTACAATGAGCAGTTCTTC. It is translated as CSAREPGIIYNEQFF.